The rows below give T cell receptor beta chains drawn from one sample of a study of response to subunit inactivated influenza vaccine. TCRdb used MiXCR to reprocess the RT-PCR reads, holding one entry per CDR3 protein. The table has 280,000 or so distinct CDR3 sequences, less than 25% seen once. The specimen was PBMCs from blood, collected less than 22 months after vaccination. Receptors were obtained from a man between 50 and 69 years old who received an inactivated influenza vaccine. The CDR3 runs from the conserved cysteine through the conserved F or W. Each record gives: J gene, V gene, clone size, CDR3 protein. Clone sizes are given selectively: once, few, many, or a class where the clone is expanded.

TRBJ2-7	TRBV6-1	.	CASRGTADSYEQYF
TRBJ1-5	TRBV5-1	few	CASSETGEGNQPQHF
TRBJ1-1	TRBV15	many	CATSRDLAGDTEAFF
TRBJ1-2	TRBV19	once	CASSIVGRGYTF
TRBJ2-1	TRBV7-8	.	CASSSRLAGGYSYNEQFF
TRBJ1-4	TRBV25-1	.	CASSEYRGSTNEKLFF
TRBJ1-6	TRBV12-3/TRBV12-4	.	CASSLASGSFLGTNSPLHF
TRBJ1-1	TRBV30	few	CAWRRDSNTEAFF
TRBJ2-7	TRBV12-3/TRBV12-4	large	CASSSQIYEQYF
TRBJ2-3	TRBV2	few	CASSVWMEGTDTQYF